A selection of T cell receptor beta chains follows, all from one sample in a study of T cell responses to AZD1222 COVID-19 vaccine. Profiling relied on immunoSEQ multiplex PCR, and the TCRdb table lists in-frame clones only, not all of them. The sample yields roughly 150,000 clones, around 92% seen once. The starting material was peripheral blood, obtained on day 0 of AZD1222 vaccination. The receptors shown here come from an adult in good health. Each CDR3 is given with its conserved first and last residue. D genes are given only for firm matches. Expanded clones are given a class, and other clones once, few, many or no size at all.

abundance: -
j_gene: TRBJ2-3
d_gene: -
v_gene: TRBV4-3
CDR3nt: TGCGCCAGCAGCCAAGCGTCTAGCACAGATACGCAGTATTTT
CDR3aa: CASSQASSTDTQYF

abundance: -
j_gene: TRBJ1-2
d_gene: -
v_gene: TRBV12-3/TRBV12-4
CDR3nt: TGTGCCAGCAGTTTAGAGGGGAACTATGGCTACACCTTC
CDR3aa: CASSLEGNYGYTF

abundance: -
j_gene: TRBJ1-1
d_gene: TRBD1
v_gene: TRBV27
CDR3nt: TGTGCCAGCAGTTTATCTTCGACAGGGGGCGGCACTGAAGCTTTCTTT
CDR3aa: CASSLSSTGGGTEAFF

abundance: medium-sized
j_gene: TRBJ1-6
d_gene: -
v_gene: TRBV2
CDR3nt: TGTGCCAGCAGCCAGGAAAACAATAATTCACCCCTCCACTTT
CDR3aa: CASSQENNNSPLHF

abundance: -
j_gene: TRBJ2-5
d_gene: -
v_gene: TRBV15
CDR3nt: TGTGCCTCTCGGGAGGACAGTCAAGAGACCCAGTACTTC
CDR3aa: CASREDSQETQYF

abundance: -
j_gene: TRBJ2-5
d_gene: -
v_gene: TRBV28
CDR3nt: TGTGCCAGCAGTAGCCGGGCCAAGAACTGGGAGACCCAGTACTTC
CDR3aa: CASSSRAKNWETQYF

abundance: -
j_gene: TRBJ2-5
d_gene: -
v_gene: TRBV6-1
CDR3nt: TGTGCCAGCAGTGAAGTGCCAGGAGGGTACCAAGAGACCCAGTACTTC
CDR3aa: CASSEVPGGYQETQYF

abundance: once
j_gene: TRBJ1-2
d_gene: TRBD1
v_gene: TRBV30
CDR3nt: TGTGCCTGGAGAAGCCTCCGGGACAGGGGCCACACTACCTATGGCTACACCTTC
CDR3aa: CAWRSLRDRGHTTYGYTF

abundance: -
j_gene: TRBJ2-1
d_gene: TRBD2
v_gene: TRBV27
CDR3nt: TGTGCCAGCAGTTGGACTAGCGGCTTCTACAATGAGCAGTTCTTC
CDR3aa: CASSWTSGFYNEQFF

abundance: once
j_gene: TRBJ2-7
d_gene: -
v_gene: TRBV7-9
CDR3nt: TGTGCCAGCAGCTTAACTAGTGGCAATCTCCCCTACGAGCAGTACTTC
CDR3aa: CASSLTSGNLPYEQYF

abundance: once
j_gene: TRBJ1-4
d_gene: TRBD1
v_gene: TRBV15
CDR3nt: TGTGCCACCAGCAGTCAGACAGGGTCTAATGAAAAACTGTTTTTT
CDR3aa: CATSSQTGSNEKLFF

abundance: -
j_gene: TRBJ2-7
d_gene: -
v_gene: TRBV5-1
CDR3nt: TGCGCCAGCAGCTGGGAGCCGACCTACGAGCAGTACTTC
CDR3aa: CASSWEPTYEQYF

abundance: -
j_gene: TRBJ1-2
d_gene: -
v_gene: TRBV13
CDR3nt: TGTGCCAGCAGCTCGTCGTTGGAGTTAGCTAACTATGGCTACACCTTC
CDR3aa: CASSSSLELANYGYTF

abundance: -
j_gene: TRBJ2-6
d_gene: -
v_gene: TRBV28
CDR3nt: TGTGCCAGCAGTATCTATCTCGACAGCTCTGGGGCCAACGTCCTGACTTTC
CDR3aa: CASSIYLDSSGANVLTF

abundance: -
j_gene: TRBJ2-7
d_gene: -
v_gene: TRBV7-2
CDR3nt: TGTGCCAGCAGCCTACCCGGGACGACCTTAGGGGAGCAGTACTTC
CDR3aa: CASSLPGTTLGEQYF

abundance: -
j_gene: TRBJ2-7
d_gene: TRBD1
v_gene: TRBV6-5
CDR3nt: TGTGCCAGCAGTTCAGACAGGGTTAACTACGAGCAGTACTTC
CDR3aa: CASSSDRVNYEQYF

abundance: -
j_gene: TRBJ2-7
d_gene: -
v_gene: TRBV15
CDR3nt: TGTGCCACCAGCATGTTTTCAAGAGGGTACGAGCAGTACTTC
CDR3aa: CATSMFSRGYEQYF

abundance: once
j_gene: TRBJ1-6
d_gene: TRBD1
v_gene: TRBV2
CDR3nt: TGTGCCAGCAGTGAAGGGACAGGAGTTAATTCACCCCTCCACTTT
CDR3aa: CASSEGTGVNSPLHF

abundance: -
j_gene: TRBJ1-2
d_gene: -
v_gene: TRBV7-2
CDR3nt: TGTGCCAGCAGCGACGGTCCCTATGGCTACACCTTC
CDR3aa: CASSDGPYGYTF

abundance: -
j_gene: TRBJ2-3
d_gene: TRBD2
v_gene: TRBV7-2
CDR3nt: TGTGCCAGCATGTGGGGGGGAGATACGCAGTATTTT
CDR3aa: CASMWGGDTQYF

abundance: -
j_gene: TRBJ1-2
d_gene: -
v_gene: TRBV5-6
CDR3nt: TGTGCCAGCAGCTCCTCCGGGAGGGGATCTGTTTATGGCTACACCTTC
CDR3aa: CASSSSGRGSVYGYTF

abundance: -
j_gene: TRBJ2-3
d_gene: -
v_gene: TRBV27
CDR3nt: TGTGCCAGCAGTTTCACACCAGGAATCAGCGAGGGAGATACGCAGTATTTT
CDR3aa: CASSFTPGISEGDTQYF

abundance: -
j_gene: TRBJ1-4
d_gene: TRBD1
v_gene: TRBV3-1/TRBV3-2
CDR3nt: TGTGCCAGCAGTTCCACGAGGACAGGCGGGGAAAAACTGTTTTTT
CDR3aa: CASSSTRTGGEKLFF

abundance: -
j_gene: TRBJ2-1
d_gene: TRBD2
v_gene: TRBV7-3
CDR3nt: TGTGCCAGCAGCTTAAGCGGGAGTGAGCAGTTCTTC
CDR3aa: CASSLSGSEQFF

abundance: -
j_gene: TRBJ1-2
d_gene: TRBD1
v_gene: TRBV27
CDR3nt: TGTGCCAGCCTTCCCAGGGGGGCAGATCACTATGGCTACACCTTC
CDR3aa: CASLPRGADHYGYTF

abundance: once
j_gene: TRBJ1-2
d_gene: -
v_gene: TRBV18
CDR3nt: TGTGCCAGCTCACTAGGCCGACAGGACACCTATGGCTACACCTTC
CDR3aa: CASSLGRQDTYGYTF

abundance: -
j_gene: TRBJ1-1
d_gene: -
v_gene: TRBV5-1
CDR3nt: TGCGCCAGCAGCTTGGGGACGGTGAACACTGAAGCTTTCTTT
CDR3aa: CASSLGTVNTEAFF

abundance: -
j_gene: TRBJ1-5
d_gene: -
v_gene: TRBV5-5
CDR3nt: TGTGCCAGCAGCACAGGGTCAGGTCAGCCCCAGCATTTT
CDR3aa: CASSTGSGQPQHF

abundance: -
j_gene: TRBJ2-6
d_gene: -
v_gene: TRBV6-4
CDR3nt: TGTGCCAGCAGTGAAGCGACAGGCTCTGGGGCCAACGTCCTGACTTTC
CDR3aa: CASSEATGSGANVLTF

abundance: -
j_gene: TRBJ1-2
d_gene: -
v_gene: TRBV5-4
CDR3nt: TGTGCCAGCAGCTTGCAGGTTGGCTATGGCTACACCTTC
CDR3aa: CASSLQVGYGYTF

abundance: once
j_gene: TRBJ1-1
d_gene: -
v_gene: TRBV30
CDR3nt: TGTGCCTGGAGGGGGGCGGAGGGGGTCACTGAAGCTTTCTTT
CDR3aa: CAWRGAEGVTEAFF

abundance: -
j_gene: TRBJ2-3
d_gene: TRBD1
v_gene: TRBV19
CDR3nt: TGTGCCAGTAGTATCTCCCAGGGGGGCACAGATACGCAGTATTTT
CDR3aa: CASSISQGGTDTQYF

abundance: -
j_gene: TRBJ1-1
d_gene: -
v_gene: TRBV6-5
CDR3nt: TGTGCCAGCACAAAAGGAACCCAAATAGCCACTGAAGCTTTCTTT
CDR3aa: CASTKGTQIATEAFF

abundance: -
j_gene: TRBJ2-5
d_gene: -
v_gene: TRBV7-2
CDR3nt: TGTGCCAGCAGCTTAGGTGCGGGCCGAGAGACCCAGTACTTC
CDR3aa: CASSLGAGRETQYF

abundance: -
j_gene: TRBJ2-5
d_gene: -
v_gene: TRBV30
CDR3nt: TGTGCCTGGAGTGTACGACTATCAGAGACCCAGTACTTC
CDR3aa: CAWSVRLSETQYF

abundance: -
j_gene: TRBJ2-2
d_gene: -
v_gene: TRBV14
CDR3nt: TGTGCCAGCAGCCACCCCTTCGAAGGGTTTGTTGGGTACACCGGGGAGCTGTTTTTT
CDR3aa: CASSHPFEGFVGYTGELFF

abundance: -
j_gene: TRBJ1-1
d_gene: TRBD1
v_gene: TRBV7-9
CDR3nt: TGTGCCAGCAGCTTGACAGGGAAAGGTACTGAAGCTTTCTTT
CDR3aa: CASSLTGKGTEAFF

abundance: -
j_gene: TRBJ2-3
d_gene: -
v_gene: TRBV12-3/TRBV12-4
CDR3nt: TGTGCCAGCCTGGGGGGCGGCGATACGCAGTATTTT
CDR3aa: CASLGGGDTQYF

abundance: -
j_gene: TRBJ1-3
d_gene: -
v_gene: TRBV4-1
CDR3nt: TGCGCCAGCAGCCAAGACGGTCTCTCCGGAAACACCATATATTTT
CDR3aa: CASSQDGLSGNTIYF

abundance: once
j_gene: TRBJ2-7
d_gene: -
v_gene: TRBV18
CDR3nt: TGTGCCAGCTCAAAGAATTCCGGGACCTTCTACGAGCAGTACTTC
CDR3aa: CASSKNSGTFYEQYF

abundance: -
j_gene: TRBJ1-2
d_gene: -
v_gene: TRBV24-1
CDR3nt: TGTGCCACCAGTGATGATGCCAGGGGTCACACCTTC
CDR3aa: CATSDDARGHTF

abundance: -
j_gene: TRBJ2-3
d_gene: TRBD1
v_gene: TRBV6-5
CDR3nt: TGTGCCAGCAGTTACACTAACAGGGGAGATACGCAGTATTTT
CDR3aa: CASSYTNRGDTQYF

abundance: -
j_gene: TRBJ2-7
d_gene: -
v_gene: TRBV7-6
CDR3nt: TGTGCCAGCAGCCCCTCGGACAGAGCCTACGAGCAGTACTTC
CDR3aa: CASSPSDRAYEQYF

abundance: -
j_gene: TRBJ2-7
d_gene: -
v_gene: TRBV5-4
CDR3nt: TGTGCCAGCAGCTTAAGGGGGGGTTTCTACGAGCAGTACTTC
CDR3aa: CASSLRGGFYEQYF

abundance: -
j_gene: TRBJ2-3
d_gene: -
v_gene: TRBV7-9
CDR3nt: TGTGCCAGCAGCTTGGGTTCCGGGACGGTTAGCACAGATACGCAGTATTTT
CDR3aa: CASSLGSGTVSTDTQYF

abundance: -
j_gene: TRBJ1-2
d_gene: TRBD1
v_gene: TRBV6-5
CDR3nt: TGTGCCAGCAGTTACACCCCGACAGGGGGGGATGGCTACACCTTC
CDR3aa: CASSYTPTGGDGYTF

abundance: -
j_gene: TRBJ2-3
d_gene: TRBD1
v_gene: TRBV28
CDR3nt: TGTGCCAGCAGAGCGGCCCTGACAGGGGTTAGCACAGATACGCAGTATTTT
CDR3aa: CASRAALTGVSTDTQYF

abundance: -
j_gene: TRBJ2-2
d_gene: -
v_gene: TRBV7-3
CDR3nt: TGTGCCAGCAGCTTAGAAGGCGGGCCCGCGAACACCGGGGAGCTGTTTTTT
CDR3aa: CASSLEGGPANTGELFF

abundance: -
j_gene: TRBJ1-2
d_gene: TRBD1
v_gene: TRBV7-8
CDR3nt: TGTGCCAGCAGCTCCGGGACAGCATTCTATGGCTACACCTTC
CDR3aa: CASSSGTAFYGYTF